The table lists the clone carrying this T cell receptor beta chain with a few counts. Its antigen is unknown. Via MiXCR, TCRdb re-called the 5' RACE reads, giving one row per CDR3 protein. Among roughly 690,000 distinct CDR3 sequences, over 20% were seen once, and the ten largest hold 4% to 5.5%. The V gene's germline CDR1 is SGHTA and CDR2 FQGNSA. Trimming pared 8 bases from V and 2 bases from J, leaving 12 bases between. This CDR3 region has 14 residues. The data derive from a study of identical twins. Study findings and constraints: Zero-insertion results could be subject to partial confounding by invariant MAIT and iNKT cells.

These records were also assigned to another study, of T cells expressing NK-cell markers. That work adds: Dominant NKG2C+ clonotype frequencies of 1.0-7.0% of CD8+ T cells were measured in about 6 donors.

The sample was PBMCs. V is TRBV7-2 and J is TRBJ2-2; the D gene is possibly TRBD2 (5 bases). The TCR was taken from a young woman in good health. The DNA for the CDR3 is TGTGCCAGCCCAGCTAGCCTAAACACCGGGGAGCTGTTTTTT. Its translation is CASPASLNTGELFF.